This T cell receptor beta chain was obtained from a study of T cells in Graves' hyperthyroidism and ophthalmopathy. Study as a whole: Peripheral blood specimens were obtained at initial diagnosis, prior to any treatment.

The CDR3 regions of TCR beta were amplified from RNA transcripts. With the HTBI primer set, the TCR CDR3 went through a first round of RT-PCR. Each CDR3 protein is one row after TCRdb ran MiXCR on the multiplex PCR reads. The profile shows some 340,000 distinct CDR3 sequences, roughly an eighth of them singletons. This clonotype appeared many times. V was pared by 5 bases and J by 6 bases, with 17 bases between. This CDR3 spans 14 amino acids. The PBMCs studied were ones that came from about 9.9 ml fresh peripheral blood. This chain links TRBV12-3 or TRBV12-4 with TRBJ2-7; D gene ambiguous. Sequencing was done on a sample of blood. The clonotype comes from a woman between 35 and 50 years old with Graves' ophthalmopathy. The CDR3 region has the DNA TGTGCCAGCAGTACGCGCGGACCGCCTTCCGAGCAGTACTTC. This translates into CASSTRGPPSEQYF.